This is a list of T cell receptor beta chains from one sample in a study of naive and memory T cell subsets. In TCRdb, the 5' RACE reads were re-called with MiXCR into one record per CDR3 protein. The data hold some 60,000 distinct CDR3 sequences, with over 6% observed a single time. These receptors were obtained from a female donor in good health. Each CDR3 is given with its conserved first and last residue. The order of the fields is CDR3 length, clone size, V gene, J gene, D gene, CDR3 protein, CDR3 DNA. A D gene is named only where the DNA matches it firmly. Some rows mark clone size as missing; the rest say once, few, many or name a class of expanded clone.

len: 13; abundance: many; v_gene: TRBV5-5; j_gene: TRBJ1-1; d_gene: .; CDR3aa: CASSSHSNTEAFF; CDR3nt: TGTGCCAGCAGCTCGCATAGCAACACTGAAGCCTTCTTT
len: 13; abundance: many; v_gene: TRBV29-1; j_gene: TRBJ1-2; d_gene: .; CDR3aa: CSVEPGLRGGYTF; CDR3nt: TGCAGCGTTGAACCAGGGTTAAGAGGTGGCTACACCTTC
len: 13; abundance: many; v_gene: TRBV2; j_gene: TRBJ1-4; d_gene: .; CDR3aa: CASIGDANEKLFF; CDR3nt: TGTGCCAGCATAGGGGACGCTAATGAAAAACTGTTTTTT
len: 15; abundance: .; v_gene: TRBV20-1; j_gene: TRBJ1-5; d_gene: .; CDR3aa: CSARSTPAINQPQHF; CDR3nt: TGCAGTGCTAGATCGACCCCAGCTATAAATCAGCCCCAGCATTTT
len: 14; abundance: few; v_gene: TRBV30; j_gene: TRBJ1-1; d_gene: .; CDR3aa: CAWGQTSLNTEAFF; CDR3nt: TGTGCCTGGGGACAGACATCTCTGAACACTGAAGCTTTCTTT
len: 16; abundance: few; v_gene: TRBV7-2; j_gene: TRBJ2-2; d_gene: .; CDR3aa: CASSPPGVANTGELFF; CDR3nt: TGTGCCAGCAGCCCACCGGGGGTCGCGAACACCGGGGAGCTGTTTTTT
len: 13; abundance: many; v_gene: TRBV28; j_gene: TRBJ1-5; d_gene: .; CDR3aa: CATTADPRQPQHF; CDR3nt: TGTGCCACAACTGCTGATCCAAGGCAGCCCCAGCATTTT
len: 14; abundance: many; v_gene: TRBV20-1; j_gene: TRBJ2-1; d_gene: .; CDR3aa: CSARVAELYNEQFF; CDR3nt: TGCAGTGCTAGAGTAGCGGAGCTCTACAATGAGCAGTTCTTC
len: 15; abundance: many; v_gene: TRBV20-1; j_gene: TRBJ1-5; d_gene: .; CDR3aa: CSAFEGGRGNQPQHF; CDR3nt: TGCAGTGCCTTCGAGGGGGGCAGGGGCAATCAGCCCCAGCATTTT
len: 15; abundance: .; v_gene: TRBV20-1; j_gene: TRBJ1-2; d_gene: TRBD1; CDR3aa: CSARVQGAPNYGYTF; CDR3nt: TGCAGTGCTAGAGTACAGGGGGCGCCGAACTATGGCTACACCTTC
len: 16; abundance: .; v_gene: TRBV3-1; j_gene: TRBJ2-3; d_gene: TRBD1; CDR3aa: CASSQEGTGRTDTQYF; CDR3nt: TGTGCCAGCAGCCAAGAGGGGACAGGGCGCACAGATACGCAGTATTTT
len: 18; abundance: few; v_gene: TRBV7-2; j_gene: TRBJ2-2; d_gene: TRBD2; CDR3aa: CASSSSLLAGRRTGELFF; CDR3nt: TGTGCCAGCAGCTCCTCCCTTCTAGCGGGGAGACGCACCGGGGAGCTGTTTTTT
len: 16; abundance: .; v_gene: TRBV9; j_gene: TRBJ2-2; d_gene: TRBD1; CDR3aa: CASSVSRGQNTGELFF; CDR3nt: TGTGCCAGCAGCGTTTCAAGGGGGCAGAACACCGGGGAGCTGTTTTTT
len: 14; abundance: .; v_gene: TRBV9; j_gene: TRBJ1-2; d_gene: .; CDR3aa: CASSEGTRAYGYTF; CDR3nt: TGTGCCAGCAGCGAGGGAACCAGGGCCTATGGCTACACCTTC
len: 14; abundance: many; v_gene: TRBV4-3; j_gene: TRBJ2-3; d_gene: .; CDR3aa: CASSRQRRTDTQYF; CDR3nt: TGCGCCAGCAGCCGACAGCGGCGCACAGATACGCAGTATTTT
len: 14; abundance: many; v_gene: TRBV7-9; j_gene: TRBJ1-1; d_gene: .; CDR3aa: CASSLQALNTEAFF; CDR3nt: TGTGCCAGCAGCTTACAGGCCTTGAACACTGAAGCTTTCTTT
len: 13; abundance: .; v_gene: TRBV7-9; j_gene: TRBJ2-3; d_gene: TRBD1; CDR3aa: CASSFWTGETQYF; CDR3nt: TGTGCCAGCAGCTTTTGGACAGGGGAGACGCAGTATTTT
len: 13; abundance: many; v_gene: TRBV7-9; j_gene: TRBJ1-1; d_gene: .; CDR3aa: CASSATQGGEAFF; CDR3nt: TGTGCCAGCAGCGCGACTCAAGGAGGTGAAGCTTTCTTT
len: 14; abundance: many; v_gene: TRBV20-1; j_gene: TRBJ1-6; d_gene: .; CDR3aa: CSAPLGRLNSPLHF; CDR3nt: TGCAGTGCTCCTTTGGGGAGGCTGAATTCACCCCTCCACTTT
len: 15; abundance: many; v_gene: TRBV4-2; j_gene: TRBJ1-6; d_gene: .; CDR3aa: CASSQDGFRNSPLHF; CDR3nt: TGTGCCAGCAGCCAAGATGGCTTTCGGAATTCACCCCTCCACTTT
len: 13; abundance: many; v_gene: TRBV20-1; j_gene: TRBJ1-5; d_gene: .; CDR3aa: CSAPQGLGQPQHF; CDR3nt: TGCAGTGCTCCCCAGGGCTTGGGTCAGCCCCAGCATTTT
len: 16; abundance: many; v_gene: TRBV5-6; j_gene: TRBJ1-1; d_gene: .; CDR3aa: CASSLVVQGLTFKRFF; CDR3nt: TGTGCCAGCAGCTTGGTGGTGCAGGGTCTCACCTTTAAGCGTTTCTTT
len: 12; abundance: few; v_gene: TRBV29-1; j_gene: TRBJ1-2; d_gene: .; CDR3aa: CSADGGDYGYTF; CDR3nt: TGCAGCGCTGATGGGGGCGACTATGGCTACACCTTC
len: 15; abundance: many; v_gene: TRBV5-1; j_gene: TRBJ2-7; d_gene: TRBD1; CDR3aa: CASSLAGTESSEQYF; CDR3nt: TGCGCCAGCAGCTTGGCCGGGACAGAGTCAAGCGAGCAGTACTTC